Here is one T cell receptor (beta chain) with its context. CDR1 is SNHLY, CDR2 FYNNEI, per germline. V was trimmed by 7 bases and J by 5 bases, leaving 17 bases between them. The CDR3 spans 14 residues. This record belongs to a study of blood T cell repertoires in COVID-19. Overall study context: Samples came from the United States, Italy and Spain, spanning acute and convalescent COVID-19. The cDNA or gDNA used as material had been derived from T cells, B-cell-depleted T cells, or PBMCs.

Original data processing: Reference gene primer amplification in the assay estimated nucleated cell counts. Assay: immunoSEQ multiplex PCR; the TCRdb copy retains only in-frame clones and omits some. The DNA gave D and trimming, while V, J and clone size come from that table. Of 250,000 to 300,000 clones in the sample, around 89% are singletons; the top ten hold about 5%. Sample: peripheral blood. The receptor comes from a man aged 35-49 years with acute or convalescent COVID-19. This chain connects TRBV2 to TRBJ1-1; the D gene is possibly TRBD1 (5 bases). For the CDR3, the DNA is TGTGCCAGCAAGAGGCAGGGCCTTGAGACTGAAGCTTTCTTT. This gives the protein CASKRQGLETEAFF.